The text below deals with one T cell receptor (beta chain). What it binds is not known. The authors ran a second PCR of roughly 6 to 11 cycles using a sample-barcoded 5' primer and a J-beta primer mix. Every molecule of cDNA carried a tag from a template-switch adaptor with 12 random nucleotides. TCRdb re-called the 5' RACE reads through MiXCR, storing one row per CDR3 protein. The sample has 800,000 or so distinct CDR3 sequences; approximately 59% are singletons. The data originate from a study of blood T cells in healthy people across ages. Study observations and caveats: The recorded TCR beta diversity per million T cells decreased in a roughly linear manner with age.

V shed 5 bases and J 2 bases; nucleotides not matched to a gene: 9. This CDR3 has 15 amino acids. Specimen: blood. The chain is built from TRBV12-3 or TRBV12-4 and TRBJ2-7, with 7 bases fitting TRBD2. This clonotype originated in a man aged 30-40 years in good health. As DNA, the CDR3 is TGTGCCAGCAGTAGTGGGGGGGTGTTTACCTACGAGCAGTACTTC. It specifies CASSSGGVFTYEQYF.